The subject of this entry is one T cell receptor (beta chain). What it binds is not known. cDNA molecules carried unique molecular identifiers, and template switching added a universal primer site. TCRdb used MiXCR to reprocess the 5' RACE reads, holding one entry per CDR3 protein. The data show roughly 750,000 distinct CDR3 sequences, 21% seen once. The sample originates from a study of identical twins. Study-level findings and limits: Low generation probability was overrepresented in out-of-frame alpha sequences shared by twins.

The data also belong to a second study, concerning T cells expressing NK-cell markers.

The receptor's source is a woman aged 18-29 years in good health. Sequencing was performed on PBMCs.

CDR3 amino acids: CSVGSAGGGEQFF. In nucleotides, the CDR3 is TGCAGCGTTGGTTCGGCAGGGGGGGGTGAGCAGTTCTTC. This sequence joins TRBV29-1 and TRBJ2-1; D tentatively reads TRBD1 or TRBD2 (7 bases each). V shed 4 bases and J shed 9 bases, with 16 bases lying between them. The CDR3 is 13 residues long. Germline V gives CDR1 SQVTM, CDR2 ANQGSEA.